The clone carrying this T cell receptor (beta chain) was seen only a few times. Its antigen is currently unknown. This CDR3 region has 15 residues. The V gene lost 5 bases and the J gene lost 1 base, with 11 bases spanning the gap. Germline CDR1 reads MDHEN; CDR2 reads SYDVKM. The entry originates in a study of T cells after yellow fever vaccination. Study findings and constraints: Booster sampling recovered most clones from primary vaccination (96% CD4, around 90% CD8). Peak timing came faster in the weaker secondary response, day 5 versus 15.

In TCRdb, the 5' RACE reads were re-called with MiXCR into one record per CDR3 protein. The data show tens of thousands of distinct CDR3 sequences, approximately 7.7% seen once. This TCR derives from a man younger than 35 who received the YFV17D yellow fever vaccine. The sequencing used CD8+ T cells sorted from PBMCs, collected less than 6 days after the first yellow fever vaccination. The chain has TRBV28 and TRBJ2-2, with D unclear. CDR3 nucleotides: TGTGCCAGCAGTCCACCTCGGAAGAACACCGGGGAGCTGTTTTTT. It yields the protein CASSPPRKNTGELFF.